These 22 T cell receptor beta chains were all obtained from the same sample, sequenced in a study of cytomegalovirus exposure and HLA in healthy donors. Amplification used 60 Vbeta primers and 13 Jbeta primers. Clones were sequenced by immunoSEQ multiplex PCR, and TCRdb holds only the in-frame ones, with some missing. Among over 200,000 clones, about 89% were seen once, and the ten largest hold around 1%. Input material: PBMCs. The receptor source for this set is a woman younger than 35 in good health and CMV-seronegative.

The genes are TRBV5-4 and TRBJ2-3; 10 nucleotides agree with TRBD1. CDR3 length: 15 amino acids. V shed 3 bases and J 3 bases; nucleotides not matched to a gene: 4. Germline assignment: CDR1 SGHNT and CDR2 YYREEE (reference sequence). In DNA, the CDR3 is TGTGCCAGCAGCTATCGGGACAGGGGAACAGATACGCAGTATTTT. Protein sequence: CASSYRDRGTDTQYF.

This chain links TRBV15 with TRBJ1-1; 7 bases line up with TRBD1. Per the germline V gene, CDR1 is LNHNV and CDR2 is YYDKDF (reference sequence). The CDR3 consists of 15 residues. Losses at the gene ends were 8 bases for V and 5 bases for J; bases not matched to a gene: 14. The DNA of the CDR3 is TGTGCCACCGAAGGGGTTCAGGGGGAGGATACTGAAGCTTTCTTT. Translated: CATEGVQGEDTEAFF.

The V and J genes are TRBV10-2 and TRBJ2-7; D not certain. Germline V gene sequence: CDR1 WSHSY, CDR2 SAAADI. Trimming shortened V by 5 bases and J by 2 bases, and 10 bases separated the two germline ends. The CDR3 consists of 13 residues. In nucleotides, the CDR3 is TGCGCCAGCAGTACGACACCCGCCTACGAGCAGTACTTC. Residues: CASSTTPAYEQYF.

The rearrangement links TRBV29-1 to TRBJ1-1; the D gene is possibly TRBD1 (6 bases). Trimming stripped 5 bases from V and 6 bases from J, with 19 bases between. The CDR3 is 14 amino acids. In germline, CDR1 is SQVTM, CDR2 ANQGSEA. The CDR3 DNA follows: TGCAGCGTTAACCGCAGACAGGCCTCATCTGAAGCTTTCTTT. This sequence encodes CSVNRRQASSEAFF. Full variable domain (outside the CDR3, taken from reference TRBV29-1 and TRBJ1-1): SAVISQKPSRDICQRGTSLTIQCQVDSQVTMMFWYRQQPGQSLTLIATANQGSEATYESGFVIDKFPISRPNLTFSTLTVSNMSPEDSSIYLCSVNRRQASSEAFFGQGTRLTVV.

For the CDR3, the DNA is TGTGCCAGCAGCTTAGACGAGGGTTTAGGACCCCTTTACGAGCAGTACTTC. Translated, it gives CASSLDEGLGPLYEQYF. The rearrangement joins TRBV11-2 to TRBJ2-7, with a tentative D call TRBD2 (5 bases). V dropped 0 bases and J dropped 4 bases, with 19 bases sitting between them. Germline CDR1 reads SGHAT; CDR2 reads FQNNGV. CDR3 length equals 17 residues.

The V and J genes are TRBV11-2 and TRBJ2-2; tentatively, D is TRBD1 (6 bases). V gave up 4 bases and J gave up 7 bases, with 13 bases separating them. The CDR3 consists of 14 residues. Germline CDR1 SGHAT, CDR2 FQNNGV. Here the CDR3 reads CASSSTGFGGELFF. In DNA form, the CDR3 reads TGTGCCAGCAGCTCAACAGGGTTCGGCGGGGAGCTGTTTTTT.

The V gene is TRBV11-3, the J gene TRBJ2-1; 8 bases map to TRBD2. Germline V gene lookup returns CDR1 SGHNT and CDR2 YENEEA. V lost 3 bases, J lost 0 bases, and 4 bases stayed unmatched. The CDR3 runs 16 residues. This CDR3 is CASSFLAGSSYNEQFF. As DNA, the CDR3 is TGTGCCAGCAGCTTCTTAGCGGGAAGCTCCTACAATGAGCAGTTCTTC.

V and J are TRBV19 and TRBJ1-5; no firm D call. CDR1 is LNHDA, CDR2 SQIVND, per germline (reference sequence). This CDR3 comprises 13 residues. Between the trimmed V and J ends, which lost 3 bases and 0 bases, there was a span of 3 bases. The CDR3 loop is CASSISSNQPQHF. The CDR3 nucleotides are TGTGCCAGTAGTATCTCTAGCAATCAGCCCCAGCATTTT.

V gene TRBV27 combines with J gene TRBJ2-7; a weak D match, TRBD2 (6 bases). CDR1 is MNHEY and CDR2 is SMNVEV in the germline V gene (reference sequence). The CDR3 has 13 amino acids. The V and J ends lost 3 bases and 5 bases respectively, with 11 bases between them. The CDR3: CASSFRGSDEQYF. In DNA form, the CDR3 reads TGTGCCAGCAGTTTTCGGGGGAGTGACGAGCAGTACTTC.

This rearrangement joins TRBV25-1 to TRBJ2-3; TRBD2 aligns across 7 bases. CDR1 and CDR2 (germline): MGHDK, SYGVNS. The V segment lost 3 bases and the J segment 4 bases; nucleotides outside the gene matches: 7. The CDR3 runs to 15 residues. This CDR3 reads CASSDREGGSDTQYF. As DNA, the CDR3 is TGTGCCAGCAGTGATAGGGAGGGAGGGTCAGATACGCAGTATTTT.

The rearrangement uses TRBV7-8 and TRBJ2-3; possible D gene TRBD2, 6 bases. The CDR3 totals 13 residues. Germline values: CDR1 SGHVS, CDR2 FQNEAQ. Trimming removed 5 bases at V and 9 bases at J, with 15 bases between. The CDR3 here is CASSLPLASTQYF. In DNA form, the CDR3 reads TGTGCCAGCAGCCTCCCACTAGCCTCCACGCAGTATTTT.

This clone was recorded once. CDR3 sequence (DNA): TGTGCCAGCAGCGCAGGGGGCCCAGGGGTTGAAGAGACCCAGTACTTC. The encoded protein is CASSAGGPGVEETQYF. The V call is TRBV5-4, the J call TRBJ2-5; 8 bases map to TRBD1. CDR1 is SGHNT and CDR2 is YYREEE in the germline V gene (reference sequence). The CDR3 extends over 16 amino acids. V lost 4 bases, J lost 3 bases, and 11 bases stayed unmatched.

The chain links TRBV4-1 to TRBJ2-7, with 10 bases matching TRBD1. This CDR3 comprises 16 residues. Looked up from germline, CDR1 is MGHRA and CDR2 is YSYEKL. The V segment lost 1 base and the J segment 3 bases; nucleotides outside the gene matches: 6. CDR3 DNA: TGCGCCAGCAGCCAAGCCTGGACAGGGGGTAGCTACGAGCAGTACTTC. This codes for CASSQAWTGGSYEQYF.

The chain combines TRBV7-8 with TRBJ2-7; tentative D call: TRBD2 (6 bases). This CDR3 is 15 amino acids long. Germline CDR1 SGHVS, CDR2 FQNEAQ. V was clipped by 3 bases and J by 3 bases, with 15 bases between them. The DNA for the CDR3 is TGTGCCAGCAGCTTCCTGGCTAGCGCGAGCTACGAGCAGTACTTC. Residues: CASSFLASASYEQYF.

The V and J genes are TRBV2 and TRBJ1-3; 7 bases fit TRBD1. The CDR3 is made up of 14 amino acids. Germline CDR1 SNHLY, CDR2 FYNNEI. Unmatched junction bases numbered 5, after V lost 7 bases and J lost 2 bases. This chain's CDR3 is CASTIQGTGNTIYF. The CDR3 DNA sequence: TGTGCCAGCACTATACAGGGGACTGGAAACACCATATATTTT.

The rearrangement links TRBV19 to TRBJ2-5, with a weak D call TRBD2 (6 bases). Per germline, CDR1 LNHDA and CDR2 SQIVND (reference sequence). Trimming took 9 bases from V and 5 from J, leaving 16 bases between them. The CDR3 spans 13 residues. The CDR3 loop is CASTLEGEETQYF. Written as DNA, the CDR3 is TGTGCCAGCACCTTGGAGGGCGAGGAGACCCAGTACTTC.

The CDR3 loop is CASSLAQTEFF. The CDR3 nucleotides are TGTGCCAGCAGCTTAGCCCAAACAGAGTTCTTC. V is TRBV11-2 and J is TRBJ2-1; D is unresolved. Germline V gene lookup returns CDR1 SGHAT and CDR2 FQNNGV. This CDR3 region has 11 residues. The V end lost 1 base, the J end lost 14 bases, and 9 bases lay between the germline ends.

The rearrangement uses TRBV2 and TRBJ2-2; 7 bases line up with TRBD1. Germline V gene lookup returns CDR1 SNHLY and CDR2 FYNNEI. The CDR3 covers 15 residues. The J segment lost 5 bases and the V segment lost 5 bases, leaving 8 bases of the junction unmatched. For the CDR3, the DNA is TGTGCCAGCAGTACGGGACAGCTTATAACCGGGGAGCTGTTTTTT. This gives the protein CASSTGQLITGELFF. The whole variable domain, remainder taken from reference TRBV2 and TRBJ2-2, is EPEVTQTPSHQVTQMGQEVILRCVPISNHLYFYWYRQILGQKVEFLVSFYNNEISEKSEIFDDQFSVERPDGSNFTLKIRSTKLEDSAMYFCASSTGQLITGELFFGEGSRLTVL.

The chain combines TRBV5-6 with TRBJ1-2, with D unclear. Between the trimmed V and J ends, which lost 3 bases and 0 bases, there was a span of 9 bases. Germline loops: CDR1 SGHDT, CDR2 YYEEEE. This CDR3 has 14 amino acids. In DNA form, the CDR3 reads TGTGCCAGCAGCTCCAGGTTCGCTAACTATGGCTACACCTTC. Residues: CASSSRFANYGYTF. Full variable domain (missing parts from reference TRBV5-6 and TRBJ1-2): DAGVTQSPTHLIKTRGQQVTLRCSPKSGHDTVSWYQQALGQGPQFIFQYYEEEERQRGNFPDRFSGHQFPNYSSELNVNALLLGDSALYLCASSSRFANYGYTFGSGTRLTVV.

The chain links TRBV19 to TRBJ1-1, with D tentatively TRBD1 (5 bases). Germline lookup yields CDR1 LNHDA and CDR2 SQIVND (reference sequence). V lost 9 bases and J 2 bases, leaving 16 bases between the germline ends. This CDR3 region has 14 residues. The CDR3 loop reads CASRYRPSNTEAFF. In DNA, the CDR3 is TGTGCCAGCCGATACAGGCCATCAAACACTGAAGCTTTCTTT.

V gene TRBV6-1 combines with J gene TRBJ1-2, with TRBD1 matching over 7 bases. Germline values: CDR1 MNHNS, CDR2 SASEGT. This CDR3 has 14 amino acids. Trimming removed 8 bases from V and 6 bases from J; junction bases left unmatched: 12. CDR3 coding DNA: TGTGCCAGCTTCGAGGGGGCGCATTACGATGGCTACACCTTC. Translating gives CASFEGAHYDGYTF.

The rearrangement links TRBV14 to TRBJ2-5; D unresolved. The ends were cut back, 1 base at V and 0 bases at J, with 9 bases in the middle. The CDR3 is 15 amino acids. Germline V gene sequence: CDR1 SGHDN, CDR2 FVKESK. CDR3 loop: CASSQGAGYQETQYF. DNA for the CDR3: TGTGCCAGCAGCCAAGGAGCCGGGTACCAAGAGACCCAGTACTTC.